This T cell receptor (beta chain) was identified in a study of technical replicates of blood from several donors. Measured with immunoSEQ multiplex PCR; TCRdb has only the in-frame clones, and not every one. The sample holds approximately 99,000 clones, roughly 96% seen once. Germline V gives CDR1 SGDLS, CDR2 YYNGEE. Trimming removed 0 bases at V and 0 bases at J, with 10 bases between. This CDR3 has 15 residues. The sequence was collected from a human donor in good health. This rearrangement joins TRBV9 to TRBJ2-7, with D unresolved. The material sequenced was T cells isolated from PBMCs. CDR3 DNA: TGTGCCAGCAGCGTAGGCGGTGACCACTCCTACGAGCAGTACTTC. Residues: CASSVGGDHSYEQYF.